Listed here are 25 T cell receptor beta chains from one sample, sequenced in a study of blood T cells in healthy people across ages. A second PCR of 7 to 11 cycles used a sample-barcoded 5' primer and a J-beta primer mix. TCRdb used MiXCR to reprocess the 5' RACE reads, holding one entry per CDR3 protein. Seen here are 380,000 or so distinct CDR3 sequences, roughly half observed once, and the top ten hold over 40%. The sequenced sample was blood. The source of these receptors is a man aged 55 to 70 in good health.

This chain connects TRBV20-1 to TRBJ2-1; D unclear. V lost 2 bases and J lost 7, with 18 bases in between. Looked up from germline, CDR1 is DFQATT and CDR2 is SNEGSKA (reference sequence). This CDR3 has 15 residues. CDR3 loop: CSARHVATTLNEQFF. CDR3 DNA sequence: TGCAGTGCTAGACACGTCGCGACGACTTTGAATGAGCAGTTCTTC.

This chain uses TRBV15 with TRBJ1-2; TRBD1 matches at 7 bases. Germline lookup yields CDR1 LNHNV and CDR2 YYDKDF (reference sequence). The CDR3 sequence is 14 residues long. V shed 4 bases, J shed 5 bases, and the junction held 7 bases outside the gene matches. The CDR3 DNA sequence: TGTGCCACCAGCAAGCCGGGACAGCTTTATGGCTACACCTTC. Translating gives CATSKPGQLYGYTF. The variable domain in full, completed from reference TRBV15 and TRBJ1-2, reads DAMVIQNPRYQVTQFGKPVTLSCSQTLNHNVMYWYQQKSSQAPKLLFHYYDKDFNNEADTPDNFQSRRPNTSFCFLDIRSPGLGDTAMYLCATSKPGQLYGYTFGSGTRLTVV.

The chain combines TRBV7-2 with TRBJ2-7; D ambiguous. V was clipped by 7 bases and J by 2 bases, with 15 bases between them. The CDR3 totals 14 residues. Germline CDR1 and CDR2: SGHTA and FQGNSA. The CDR3 DNA reads as TGTGCCAGCACCCAATCAAGCAGAGCCTACGAGCAGTACTTC. It codes for CASTQSSRAYEQYF. Full variable domain (remainder filled in from reference TRBV7-2 and TRBJ2-7): GAGVSQSPSNKVTEKGKDVELRCDPISGHTALYWYRQSLGQGLEFLIYFQGNSAPDKSGLPSDRFSAERTGGSVSTLTIQRTQQEDSAVYLCASTQSSRAYEQYFGPGTRLTVT.

The chain has TRBV9 and TRBJ2-3; a possible D gene is TRBD2 (5 bases). In germline, CDR1 is SGDLS, CDR2 YYNGEE. The CDR3 covers 16 residues. V gave up 3 bases and J gave up 0 bases, with 14 bases separating them. The DNA of the CDR3 is TGTGCCAGCAGCGGGACTGCCTTCACGAGCACAGATACGCAGTATTTT. Translated: CASSGTAFTSTDTQYF.

The chain links TRBV28 to TRBJ2-3, with D unresolved. Trimming left V 2 bases short and J 4 bases short, with 10 bases between. The CDR3 totals 14 residues. CDR1 and CDR2 from the germline V gene are MDHEN and SYDVKM. The CDR3 DNA sequence: TGTGCCAGCAGTTTAGTGTCTAGACCAGATACGCAGTATTTT. Its translation: CASSLVSRPDTQYF.

This clonotype is termed medium-sized. The CDR3 DNA reads TGCGCCAGCAGCTTCCAGGGGGAACCGCAAGAGACCCAGTACTTC. Protein sequence: CASSFQGEPQETQYF. The J gene is TRBJ2-5, the V gene TRBV5-1, with 7 bases matching TRBD1. CDR1 and CDR2 (germline): SGHRS, YFSETQ. This CDR3 comprises 15 residues. V shed 2 bases, J shed 2 bases, and the junction held 6 bases outside the gene matches.

The V call is TRBV9, the J call TRBJ2-7; 7 bases align to TRBD1. Germline V CDR1 and CDR2: SGDLS, YYNGEE. This CDR3 is built from 14 residues. V was pared by 4 bases and J by 2 bases, with 6 bases of the junction left unmatched. The CDR3 DNA follows: TGTGCCAGCAGCCCAGGGGACAGAGCCTACGAGCAGTACTTC. Protein sequence: CASSPGDRAYEQYF.

The CDR3 reads CASSLKGSQGNYGYTF. In DNA, the CDR3 is TGTGCCAGCAGCTTAAAGGGTTCCCAGGGGAACTATGGCTACACCTTC. The V call is TRBV7-3, the J call TRBJ1-2; D perhaps matches TRBD1 (6 bases). The germline V gene encodes CDR1 SGHTA and CDR2 FQGTGA. The CDR3 is made up of 16 amino acids. Trimming took 1 base from V and 2 from J, leaving 14 bases between them.

The rearrangement uses TRBV5-1 and TRBJ1-2; no reliable D call. Trimming took 5 bases from V and 4 from J, leaving 9 bases between them. The CDR3 spans 12 residues. CDR1 and CDR2 (germline): SGHRS, YFSETQ. The CDR3 DNA is TGCGCCAGCAGTCTTAACCGCTATGGCTACACCTTC. As protein: CASSLNRYGYTF.

The CDR3 DNA reads as TGTGCCATCAGTGTCGCCGGGACTAGCGGGGGGGATGGCACAGATACGCAGTATTTT. Translation gives CAISVAGTSGGDGTDTQYF. The chain uses TRBV10-3 and TRBJ2-3; TRBD2 aligns across 16 bases. The CDR3 is 19 amino acids. Germline V gene data show CDR1 as ENHRY and CDR2 as SYGVKD. The trim removed 4 bases at V and 1 base at J, leaving 8 bases unmatched.

This clonotype was detected a few times. The gene calls are TRBV4-3 and TRBJ2-5; 8 positions match TRBD2. The CDR3 extends over 14 amino acids. Germline loops: CDR1 LGHNA, CDR2 YSLEER. The J segment lost 5 bases and the V segment lost 3 bases, leaving 5 bases of the junction unmatched. The CDR3 reads CASSQSGSAETQYF. The CDR3 bases are TGCGCCAGCAGCCAGAGCGGGAGCGCCGAGACCCAGTACTTC.

The chain carries TRBV29-1 and TRBJ2-5; D gene uncertain. The CDR3 length is 10 residues. Germline lookup yields CDR1 SQVTM and CDR2 ANQGSEA. Trimming stripped 6 bases from V and 4 bases from J, with 6 bases between. The CDR3 DNA sequence: TGCAGCGTATGGCGAGAGACCCAGTACTTC. Translated: CSVWRETQYF.

V and J are TRBV29-1 and TRBJ2-5, with 8 bases fitting TRBD1. This CDR3 region has 16 residues. The germline V gene encodes CDR1 SQVTM and CDR2 ANQGSEA. The trim removed 6 bases at V and 11 bases at J, leaving 23 bases unmatched. Here the CDR3 reads CSVKGQGSARSNGQYF. CDR3 in DNA: TGCAGCGTCAAAGGACAGGGAAGCGCCCGTTCCAATGGGCAGTACTTC.

The chain uses TRBV7-2 and TRBJ1-6, with 8 positions matching TRBD1. V shed 5 bases, J shed 9 bases, and the junction held 9 bases outside the gene matches. This CDR3 has 15 residues. Germline CDR1 and CDR2: SGHTA and FQGNSA. The CDR3 DNA reads as TGTGCCAGCAGCCCCGGACAGGGTACGAGTTCACCCCTCCACTTT. Translated, it gives CASSPGQGTSSPLHF.

V usage is TRBV20-1 and J usage is TRBJ1-2; 10 nucleotides agree with TRBD1. Germline assignment: CDR1 DFQATT and CDR2 SNEGSKA (reference sequence). V trimming: 8 bases; J trimming: 4 bases; junction bases outside the gene matches: 16. The CDR3 is made up of 16 amino acids. In DNA form, the CDR3 reads TGCAGTCTCAAAGACGGGACAGGGGCCCTTTCCTATGGCTACACCTTC. Protein product: CSLKDGTGALSYGYTF.

This clonotype was seen more than once but under ten times. This chain connects TRBV16 to TRBJ2-7, with 7 bases that match TRBD1. V shed 7 bases, J shed 4 bases, and the junction held 4 bases outside the gene matches. Germline assignment: CDR1 KGHSY and CDR2 FQNENV. The CDR3 extends over 12 amino acids. The CDR3 nucleotides read TGTGCCAGCACCCGGGACAGTTACGAGCAGTACTTC. It yields the protein CASTRDSYEQYF.

A single count supports this clonotype. V and J are TRBV20-1 and TRBJ2-3, with 11 bases identical to TRBD2. The CDR3 has 15 amino acids. CDR1 is DFQATT and CDR2 is SNEGSKA in the germline V gene (reference sequence). The V gene end was trimmed by 0 bases and the J gene end by 6 bases; junction bases not matched to a gene: 5. CDR3 region: CSARDLTSGVDTQYF. The CDR3 DNA sequence: TGCAGTGCTAGAGACCTGACTAGCGGGGTGGATACGCAGTATTTT.

The chain recombines TRBV28 with TRBJ1-1; D is possibly TRBD1 (6 bases). The CDR3 totals 14 residues. Deletions cut 2 bases from V and 4 bases from J, with 11 bases between. Germline V gene lookup returns CDR1 MDHEN and CDR2 SYDVKM. CDR3 sequence (DNA): TGTGCCAGCAGTTTACAGGGGAGTCGCACTGAAGCTTTCTTT. It encodes CASSLQGSRTEAFF.

This clonotype was detected a few times. The chain carries TRBV5-1 and TRBJ1-2; 8 bases fit TRBD1. In germline, CDR1 is SGHRS, CDR2 YFSETQ. Trimming took 4 bases from V and 3 from J; bases not matched to a gene: 8. The CDR3 has 15 residues. CDR3 sequence: CASSVSGQADYGYTF. The CDR3 DNA follows: TGCGCCAGCAGCGTTTCGGGACAGGCGGACTATGGCTACACCTTC.

This chain joins TRBV7-2 and TRBJ1-5; 9 nucleotides line up with TRBD1. Germline V gene sequence: CDR1 SGHTA, CDR2 FQGNSA. CDR3 length: 15 amino acids. V shed 5 bases, J shed 4 bases, and the junction held 6 bases outside the gene matches. The CDR3, as DNA: TGTGCCAGCAGCCCCCGGACAGGGGATAATCAGCCCCAGCATTTT. Protein product: CASSPRTGDNQPQHF.

The chain joins TRBV12-5 to TRBJ1-2; D not certain. There are 12 residues in the CDR3. Germline V gene lookup returns CDR1 LGHNT and CDR2 FRNRAP. V was shortened by 10 bases and J by 4 bases, with 13 bases between the two germline ends. In DNA form, the CDR3 reads TGTGCTACCTCGAAAGGGATCTATGGCTACACCTTC. Translated, it gives CATSKGIYGYTF.

The V call is TRBV12-3 or TRBV12-4, the J call TRBJ2-7; a possible D gene is TRBD1 (5 bases). The CDR3 sequence is 15 residues long. With 6 bases removed from V and 0 bases from J, the gap between germline ends came to 15 bases. CDR3 loop: CASSPQGHPSYEQYF. The DNA for the CDR3 is TGTGCCAGCAGCCCCCAGGGTCACCCCTCCTACGAGCAGTACTTC.

This clonotype was recorded a few times. The chain has TRBV7-2 and TRBJ2-3, with TRBD2 matching 10 bases. Germline values: CDR1 SGHTA, CDR2 FQGNSA. The V segment lost 5 bases and the J segment 4 bases; nucleotides outside the gene matches: 12. The CDR3 loop spans 17 amino acids. CDR3: CASSGRAGGRFADTQYF. In DNA, the CDR3 is TGTGCCAGCAGCGGTCGAGCGGGAGGGCGGTTCGCAGATACGCAGTATTTT. Based on the CDR3 plus reference TRBV7-2 and TRBJ2-3, the full variable domain is GAGVSQSPSNKVTEKGKDVELRCDPISGHTALYWYRQSLGQGLEFLIYFQGNSAPDKSGLPSDRFSAERTGGSVSTLTIQRTQQEDSAVYLCASSGRAGGRFADTQYFGPGTRLTVL.

About this clonotype: At one end, the junction sequence differs from germline, possibly due to a read error. The rearrangement links TRBV20-1 to TRBJ2-1; the D gene is possibly TRBD2 (7 bases). The germline CDR1 and CDR2 sequences are DFQATT and SNEGSKA (reference sequence). This CDR3 is built from 12 residues. This CDR3 is CRARKGGREEFF. CDR3 bases: TGCAGGGCTAGAAAGGGGGGCCGGGAGGAGTTCTTC.

This clonotype has a handful of counts. The rearrangement joins TRBV20-1 to TRBJ2-3; the match to TRBD2 covers 9 bases. V lost 5 bases, J lost 4 bases, and 22 bases stayed unmatched. The CDR3 has 19 residues. Germline V gives CDR1 DFQATT, CDR2 SNEGSKA (reference sequence). The CDR3 reads CSAPGAPVGREGLADTQYF. In nucleotides, the CDR3 is TGCAGTGCTCCTGGGGCGCCGGTAGGGCGGGAGGGCCTAGCAGATACGCAGTATTTT.